This TCR beta chain was documented in a study of PD-L1 blockade in urothelial cancer. Time point defined: pretreatment peripheral blood. The assay was immunoSEQ multiplex PCR, and TCRdb's table has in-frame clones only and misses some. The sample shows roughly 51,000 clones, about four fifths of them seen only once. The clonotype comes from a man aged 65 to 79 with urothelial cancer. The input for sequencing was PBMCs, taken around atezolizumab (anti-PD-L1) treatment.

The CDR3 bases are TGTGCCAGCAGATCAGCTTCAGGGGACACTGAAGCTTTCTTT. As protein: CASRSASGDTEAFF. The rearrangement uses TRBV5-5 and TRBJ1-1, with D possibly being TRBD1 (6 bases). Germline CDR1 is SGHKS and CDR2 is YYEKEE (reference sequence). This CDR3 comprises 14 residues. Trimming pared 5 bases from V and 3 bases from J, leaving 14 bases between.